A single sample gave rise to the 24 T cell receptor beta chains below, sequenced in a study of cytomegalovirus exposure and HLA in healthy donors. 60 Vbeta and 13 Jbeta primers were used in PCR. Assay used: immunoSEQ multiplex PCR; TCRdb lists only in-frame clones, some missing. The sample lists around 120,000 clones; 80% were seen once. Sequencing used PBMCs. The receptors shown here come from a man younger than 40 in good health and CMV-seronegative.

This clone was counted a single time. This sequence joins TRBV25-1 and TRBJ1-5, with TRBD1 identical over 12 bases. V was clipped by 6 bases and J by 6 bases; unmatched bases: 3. The germline V gene has CDR1 MGHDK and CDR2 SYGVNS. The CDR3 has 14 amino acids. The chain's CDR3 is CASRGQGASQPQHF. CDR3 nucleotide sequence: TGTGCCAGCAGGGGACAGGGGGCAAGTCAGCCCCAGCATTTT. Together with reference TRBV25-1 and TRBJ1-5, the CDR3 gives the full variable domain: EADIYQTPRYLVIGTGKKITLECSQTMGHDKMYWYQQDPGMELHLIHYSYGVNSTEKGDLSSESTVSRIRTEHFPLTLESARPSHTSQYLCASRGQGASQPQHFGDGTRLSIL.

This sequence joins TRBV2 and TRBJ2-7; D may be TRBD2 (5 bases). The CDR3 extends over 12 amino acids. Trimming removed 11 bases from V and 2 bases from J, with 13 bases in between. Germline CDR1 is SNHLY and CDR2 is FYNNEI. CDR3 amino acids: CAQVRGTYEQYF. The CDR3 nucleotides are TGTGCCCAGGTCCGGGGTACCTACGAGCAGTACTTC.

The J gene is TRBJ2-7, the V gene TRBV9, with TRBD1 matching over 10 bases. V lost 3 bases to trimming and J lost 3 bases; unmatched junction nucleotides: 3. Germline CDR1 SGDLS, CDR2 YYNGEE. CDR3 length: 14 amino acids. The CDR3 loop is CASSAGTGVYEQYF. Written as DNA, the CDR3 is TGTGCCAGCAGCGCCGGGACAGGGGTCTACGAGCAGTACTTC.

The chain employs TRBV29-1 and TRBJ2-3, with D possibly matching TRBD1 (6 bases). The CDR3 has 15 amino acids. Trimming took off 2 bases at V and 3 bases at J, with 15 bases between the two ends. Germline V CDR1 and CDR2: SQVTM, ANQGSEA. In DNA, the CDR3 is TGCAGCGTTGAATCCGAGGCTAGGGGGACAGATACGCAGTATTTT. It encodes CSVESEARGTDTQYF.

The rearrangement links TRBV21-1 to TRBJ1-2. TRBV21-1 is a pseudogene. The CDR3 has 11 amino acids. Written as DNA, the CDR3 is TGTGCCAGCAGCGAGGGCTATGGCTACACCTTC. Translation gives CASSEGYGYTF.

The rearrangement joins TRBV5-5 to TRBJ1-5, with D possibly being TRBD1 (6 bases). Germline V lookup: CDR1 SGHKS, CDR2 YYEKEE (reference sequence). This CDR3 spans 16 amino acids. V lost 3 bases and J lost 1, with 14 bases in between. CDR3 sequence (DNA): TGTGCCAGCAGCTCCCAGGGGTATCTAAGCAATCAGCCCCAGCATTTT. Protein sequence: CASSSQGYLSNQPQHF.

V is TRBV9 and J is TRBJ2-2; 12 bases are a match to TRBD2. J was trimmed by 6 bases and V by 0 bases; bases with no gene match: 0. Germline values: CDR1 SGDLS, CDR2 YYNGEE. CDR3 length equals 15 residues. Written as DNA, the CDR3 is TGTGCCAGCAGCGTAGGACTAGCGGGAGCCGGGGAGCTGTTTTTT. Amino acids: CASSVGLAGAGELFF.

V is TRBV5-4 and J is TRBJ1-2; D is possibly TRBD1 (5 bases). CDR1 and CDR2 from the germline V gene are SGHNT and YYREEE (reference sequence). The CDR3 sequence is 15 residues long. V was clipped by 4 bases and J by 1 base, with 14 bases between them. The CDR3 nucleotides read TGTGCCAGCAGCGTACAGGAGTCAATTAACTATGGCTACACCTTC. It is translated as CASSVQESINYGYTF. Variable domain in full (rest from reference TRBV5-4 and TRBJ1-2): ETGVTQSPTHLIKTRGQQVTLRCSSQSGHNTVSWYQQALGQGPQFIFQYYREEENGRGNFPPRFSGLQFPNYSSELNVNALELDDSALYLCASSVQESINYGYTFGSGTRLTVV.

The chain is built from TRBV15 and TRBJ1-1; maybe TRBD1 (6 bases). The CDR3 consists of 16 residues. CDR1 is LNHNV and CDR2 is YYDKDF in the germline V gene (reference sequence). Trimming cost V 1 base and J 1 base, with 13 bases left between them. This CDR3 reads CATSRGRGAENTEAFF. DNA of the CDR3: TGTGCCACCAGCAGAGGTCGGGGGGCTGAGAACACTGAAGCTTTCTTT.

The chain recombines TRBV7-9 with TRBJ1-1; D remains unclear. Trimming took 5 bases from V and 12 from J, leaving 22 bases between them. CDR3 length: 14 amino acids. Germline lookup yields CDR1 SEHNR and CDR2 FQNEAQ (reference sequence). CDR3 protein: CASSANLRETSSFF. In nucleotides, the CDR3 is TGTGCCAGCAGCGCGAACCTCCGGGAAACGAGCTCTTTCTTT.

This clone came up once. The junction differs from germline at one of its ends, possibly a read error. V gene TRBV19 combines with J gene TRBJ1-5; weak D call: TRBD1 (5 bases). The germline gives CDR1 LNHDA, CDR2 SQIVND (reference sequence). The CDR3 sequence is 15 residues long. The CDR3 DNA reads as TGTGCCAGTAGTGTAGACAGTTATAGCAATCAGCCCCAGCATTTT. Protein sequence: CASSVDSYSNQPQHF. Together with reference TRBV19 and TRBJ1-5, the CDR3 gives the full variable domain: DGGITQSPKYLFRKEGQNVTLSCEQNLNHDAMYWYRQDPGQGLRLIYYSQIVNDFQKGDIAEGYSVSREKKESFPLTVTSAQKNPTAFYLCASSVDSYSNQPQHFGDGTRLSIL.

V is TRBV18 and J is TRBJ2-5, with 10 bases identical to TRBD1. The CDR3 loop spans 14 amino acids. Germline loops: CDR1 KGHSH, CDR2 LQKENI. The V and J ends lost 6 bases and 3 bases, in that order; junction bases with no gene match: 4. CDR3: CASSRDRGKETQYF. The CDR3 nucleotides read TGTGCCAGCTCCAGGGACAGGGGCAAAGAGACCCAGTACTTC.

The chain joins TRBV5-1 to TRBJ2-7; tentatively, D is TRBD1 (6 bases). V was trimmed by 4 bases and J by 2 bases, leaving 13 bases between them. The CDR3 is 14 residues long. Germline CDR1 and CDR2: SGHRS and YFSETQ. The DNA of the CDR3 is TGCGCCAGCAGCCATGGACAGAAAACCTACGAGCAGTACTTC. This translates into CASSHGQKTYEQYF.

The chain recombines TRBV5-1 with TRBJ2-3, with unresolved D. This CDR3 is built from 12 residues. Deletions cut 3 bases from V and 3 bases from J, with 5 bases between. Germline V gene sequence: CDR1 SGHRS, CDR2 YFSETQ. The CDR3 bases are TGCGCCAGCAGCTGGGCGACAGATACGCAGTATTTT. This translates into CASSWATDTQYF.

This chain joins TRBV5-1 and TRBJ2-3, with 8 bases that match TRBD2. This CDR3 contains 15 residues. Looked up from germline, CDR1 is SGHRS and CDR2 is YFSETQ. V lost 0 bases to trimming and J lost 3 bases; unmatched junction nucleotides: 3. The CDR3 bases are TGCGCCAGCAGCTTGGTAGCGGGGAGAACAGATACGCAGTATTTT. Translation: CASSLVAGRTDTQYF.

In this sample, this clone turned up a few times. J is TRBJ1-1 and V is TRBV27, with D tentatively TRBD1 (6 bases). This CDR3 contains 12 residues. Germline V CDR1 and CDR2: MNHEY, SMNVEV (reference sequence). Trimming stripped 6 bases from V and 11 bases from J, with 16 bases between. The CDR3 DNA is TGTGCCAGCAGACCACAGGGTGGGAAGGCTTTCTTT. Translating gives CASRPQGGKAFF.

The chain is built from TRBV6-5 and TRBJ2-7; 9 positions match TRBD2. CDR1 MNHEY and CDR2 SVGAGI come from the germline V gene. V lost 2 bases and J lost 4; bases outside the gene matches: 6. The CDR3 is 15 amino acids. CDR3 protein: CASSYVGGRVYEQYF. CDR3 DNA sequence: TGTGCCAGCAGTTACGTTGGCGGGAGGGTGTACGAGCAGTACTTC.

The table lists this clone with a few counts. The sample contains more than one DNA sequence encoding this CDR3. The gene calls are TRBV27 and TRBJ2-7; the match to TRBD1 covers 8 bases. The CDR3 extends over 13 amino acids. V was clipped by 6 bases and J by 2 bases; unmatched bases: 3. Germline CDR1 is MNHEY and CDR2 is SMNVEV (reference sequence). The DNA for the CDR3 is TGTGCCAGCAGCGACAGGGGACCCTACGAGCAGTACTTC. As protein: CASSDRGPYEQYF.

The chain is built from TRBV10-3 and TRBJ2-7; 10 bases are shared with TRBD1. V shed 4 bases and J 3 bases; nucleotides not matched to a gene: 9. CDR1 and CDR2 from the germline V gene are ENHRY and SYGVKD. The CDR3 has 16 residues. For the CDR3, the DNA is TGTGCCATCAGTGGGAAGACAGGGGGCGAGGACTACGAGCAGTACTTC. Amino acid sequence: CAISGKTGGEDYEQYF.

The V gene is TRBV7-6, the J gene TRBJ2-4; possible D gene TRBD2, 6 bases. Germline V lookup: CDR1 SGHVS, CDR2 FNYEAQ. V was trimmed by 5 bases and J by 1 base, leaving 12 bases between them. This CDR3 has 15 amino acids. The CDR3 loop is CASSPWGVAKNIQYF. In DNA form, the CDR3 reads TGTGCCAGCAGCCCGTGGGGGGTTGCCAAAAACATTCAGTACTTC.

V is TRBV29-1 and J is TRBJ1-2, with D possibly TRBD1 on 6 matching bases. The V gene's germline CDR1 is SQVTM and CDR2 ANQGSEA. Deletions cut 3 bases from V and 7 bases from J, with 9 bases between. The CDR3 spans 11 residues. The CDR3 DNA reads as TGCAGCGTTGAGCGGGGGCTTGGCTACACCTTC. It translates to CSVERGLGYTF.

The chain couples TRBV10-2 to TRBJ2-2; TRBD2 matches at 10 bases. The V gene's germline CDR1 is WSHSY and CDR2 SAAADI. Losses at the gene ends were 2 bases for V and 3 bases for J; bases not matched to a gene: 9. The length of the CDR3 is 18 residues. CDR3: CASSEGLMLAGDTGELFF. For the CDR3, the DNA is TGCGCCAGCAGTGAGGGGCTAATGCTAGCGGGAGACACCGGGGAGCTGTTTTTT.

This clone was seen more than once but under ten times. The genes are TRBV14 and TRBJ2-7; D is undetermined. Germline CDR1 reads SGHDN; CDR2 reads FVKESK. The CDR3 is made up of 13 amino acids. V was clipped by 0 bases and J by 5 bases, with 8 bases between them. The CDR3 loop reads CASSQEIPNEQYF. Here the CDR3 DNA reads TGTGCCAGCAGCCAAGAAATTCCAAACGAGCAGTACTTC.

This chain uses TRBV7-6 with TRBJ2-3, with D maybe TRBD1 (6 bases). The CDR3 has 14 amino acids. Looked up from germline, CDR1 is SGHVS and CDR2 is FNYEAQ. Trimming removed 10 bases from V and 3 bases from J, with 17 bases in between. DNA for the CDR3: TGTGCCACAGCGGACAGAAGAAGGACAGATACGCAGTATTTT. It yields the protein CATADRRRTDTQYF.